This TCR beta chain originates from a study of graft-versus-host responses after intestinal transplantation. Study-wide points: Recipient marrow showed GvH clones, some seen first in ileum or blood. Circulating GvH clone levels at their peak were associated with HvG declines (early post-transplant).

Here immunoSEQ multiplex PCR was the method, and the copy in TCRdb shows in-frame clones only, minus some. The sample contains roughly 8,200 clones, over 90% of which appear only once. On this clone itself: Its antigen is not known.

Unmatched junction bases numbered 9, after V lost 4 bases and J lost 3 bases. CDR1 and CDR2 from the germline V gene are SGHKS and YYEKEE (reference sequence). CDR3 size: 15 residues. This rearrangement joins TRBV5-5 to TRBJ2-7; 8 bases align to TRBD1. The specimen comprised PBMCs, sampled 11 days after intestinal transplantation. This receptor was obtained from a human patient who received an intestinal transplant, so some T cells may come from the graft donor. The CDR3 nucleotides are TGTGCCAGCAGCCCGGACAGGGTTAGCCTCTACGAGCAGTACGTC. Translation gives CASSPDRVSLYEQYV.